Only one count was recorded for the clone carrying this T cell receptor beta chain. What it recognizes is unknown. PCR involved 60 Vbeta and 13 Jbeta primers. As processed by the authors: Some 12 million shared chains were among the about 80 million unique TCR beta chains that a later analysis counted. Produced via immunoSEQ multiplex PCR; TCRdb's table is partial and in-frame only. V and J calls and clone size are copied from that table; D and trimming were computed from the DNA. The sample comprises approximately 150,000 clones, roughly 65% of which are singletons, and approximately 4.2% rests with the top ten. This sample is drawn from a study of cytomegalovirus exposure and HLA in healthy donors. Overall study results and limits: Investigators reported fewer than 200 TCR beta chains as tied to cytomegalovirus.

The sequenced material came from PBMCs. This sequence was found in a man aged 55 to 70 in good health and CMV-seronegative.

In DNA, the CDR3 is TGTGCCAGCAGCTTCGTAGCATGGGGGCCTGACTATGGCTACACCTTC. This codes for CASSFVAWGPDYGYTF. The rearrangement uses TRBV5-4 and TRBJ1-2, with a possible D match to TRBD1 (6 bases). Germline-derived CDR1 and CDR2 are SGHNT and YYREEE (reference sequence). Between the trimmed V and J ends, which lost 2 bases and 3 bases, there was a span of 17 bases. This CDR3 comprises 16 residues.